This T cell receptor beta chain is from a study of blood T cell repertoires in COVID-19. Looking at the study overall: Samples of COVID-19 (acute and convalescent) were obtained from the United States, Italy and Spain. Nucleic acid was either cDNA or gDNA, and it came from T cells, B-cell-depleted T cells, or PBMCs.

There are 11 residues in the CDR3. J was trimmed by 12 bases and V by 4 bases; bases with no gene match: 6. The germline gives CDR1 MNHEY, CDR2 SMNVEV (reference sequence). Per the original methods: Reference gene primer amplification yielded estimated nucleated cell counts. The table came from immunoSEQ multiplex PCR; TCRdb's copy has only in-frame clones and leaves some out. V and J calls and clone size are those listed in that table; D and trimming were worked out from the DNA. The sample lists a few hundred thousand clones; around nine tenths were seen once. The V gene is TRBV27, the J gene TRBJ2-7, with 7 bases matching TRBD1. The receptor comes from a man aged 50 to 59 with acute or convalescent COVID-19. Sequencing used peripheral blood. DNA for the CDR3: TGTGCCAGCAGTTCCCCGACAGGGCTGTACTTC. Encoded protein: CASSSPTGLYF.